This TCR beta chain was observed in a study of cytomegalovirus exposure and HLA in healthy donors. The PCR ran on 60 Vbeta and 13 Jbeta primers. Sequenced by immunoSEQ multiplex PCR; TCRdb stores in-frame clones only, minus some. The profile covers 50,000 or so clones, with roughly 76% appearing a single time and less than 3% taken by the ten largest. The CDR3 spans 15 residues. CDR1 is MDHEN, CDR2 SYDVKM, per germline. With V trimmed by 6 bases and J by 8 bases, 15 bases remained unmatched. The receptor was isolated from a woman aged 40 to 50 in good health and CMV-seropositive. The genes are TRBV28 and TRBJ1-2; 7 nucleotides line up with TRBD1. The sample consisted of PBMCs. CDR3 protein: CASRDSGQMGGGYTF. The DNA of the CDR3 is TGTGCCAGCAGGGACTCGGGACAGATGGGCGGAGGCTACACCTTC.